Sequencing of this TCR beta chain was carried out in a study of T cell responses to AZD1222 COVID-19 vaccine. Study details: Second-dose groups at about 4 or about 12 weeks were pooled. Whole-study findings and limits: The sample set comprised mostly white British donors with more females, and clonal diversity was possibly underestimated. Sampling that yielded the repertoires occurred only after the peak T cell response.

A word on this clone: Its specificity is not known.

The CDR3 is made up of 16 amino acids. The V segment lost 4 bases and the J segment 5 bases; nucleotides outside the gene matches: 14. CDR1 is MNHEY and CDR2 is SMNVEV in the germline V gene (reference sequence). The method was immunoSEQ multiplex PCR; TCRdb's version includes in-frame clones alone and lacks a portion of them. The sample carries fewer than 250,000 clones, over 80% recorded once. The chain combines TRBV27 with TRBJ2-7; 7 nucleotides match TRBD2. The source material was peripheral blood, sampled on day 0 of AZD1222 vaccination. This TCR came from an adult in good health. The CDR3 DNA sequence: TGTGCCAGCAGTTCAGCCACGGTCCGGGGGGAAAACGAGCAGTACTTC. Protein: CASSSATVRGENEQYF.